This T cell receptor (beta chain) originates from a study of early T cells in non-severe SARS-CoV-2 infection. Study in general: With bulk RNA from unsorted whole blood as input, sequencing yielded unpaired chains.

TCRdb recomputed calls from the 5' RACE reads with MiXCR, one row per CDR3 protein. The sample consists of 20,000 to 25,000 distinct CDR3 sequences, under 4.5% of them appearing once. V gave up 4 bases and J gave up 1 base; unmatched junction bases: 3. The CDR3 contains 14 residues. Germline CDR1 LGHNT, CDR2 FRNRAP. This TCR was recovered from an adult who was a healthcare worker with PCR-confirmed SARS-CoV-2 infection or an uninfected control (not recorded which). This rearrangement joins TRBV12-5 to TRBJ2-5; TRBD1 agrees at 7 bases. The material sequenced was whole blood. The CDR3, as DNA: TGTGCTAGTGGTTCGGGACAGCCCCAAGAGACCCAGTACTTC. Its translation is CASGSGQPQETQYF. Full variable domain (remainder filled in from reference TRBV12-5 and TRBJ2-5): DARVTQTPRHKVTEMGQEVTMRCQPILGHNTVFWYRQTMMQGLELLAYFRNRAPLDDSGMPKDRFSAEMPDATLATLKIQPSEPRDSAVYFCASGSGQPQETQYFGPGTRLLVL.